Reported below is one T cell receptor (beta chain). No antigen is known for it. This entry is derived from a study of T-cell memory formation after mild COVID-19. This CDR3 is 16 amino acids long. The ends were cut back, 6 bases at V and 1 base at J, with 18 bases in the middle. CDR1 is MDHEN, CDR2 SYDVKM, per germline. From the 5' RACE reads, TCRdb called clonotypes with MiXCR, one entry per CDR3 protein. The data show 560,000 or so distinct CDR3 sequences, 17% seen once. General study points: Contracting CD4+ clones sat mainly in CM and EM; CD8+ in EMRA.

The receptor comes from an adult woman who had mild COVID-19 (a few samples of this study predate the infection). Cell type and time point are not known. The material sequenced was PBMCs or a T cell subset sorted from them (not recorded which). The genes are TRBV28 and TRBJ1-1; D possibly corresponds to TRBD1 (6 bases). The chain's CDR3 is CASSKTGRGGNTEAFF. Here the CDR3 DNA reads TGTGCCAGCAGCAAGACAGGTCGTGGGGGGAACACTGAAGCTTTCTTT.